Sequencing of this T cell receptor beta chain was carried out in a study of T cells after yellow fever vaccination. TCRdb analysed the 5' RACE reads with MiXCR anew, one entry per CDR3 protein. The table shows 250,000 or so distinct CDR3 sequences, with about 3.7% occurring only once. Per germline, CDR1 SGHKS and CDR2 YYEKEE (reference sequence). The CDR3 covers 15 residues. Deletions cut 2 bases from V and 3 bases from J, with 11 bases between. This clonotype was seen ten or more times. Sequencing used PBMCs, obtained 15 days after the yellow fever booster vaccination. The V call is TRBV5-5, the J call TRBJ2-2; D possibly corresponds to TRBD1 (5 bases). The receptor's source is a man younger than 35 who received the YFV17D yellow fever vaccine. CDR3 nucleotides: TGTGCCAGCAGCTTCAGGGTCACAGACACCGGGGAGCTGTTTTTT. It translates to CASSFRVTDTGELFF.